Below, 16 T cell receptor beta chains from the same sample are listed, as sequenced in a study of blood T cells in healthy people across ages. A second roughly 6 to 12 cycle PCR used barcoded and J-beta primers. MiXCR was run by TCRdb on the 5' RACE reads, yielding one entry per CDR3 protein. Of 650,000 to 800,000 distinct CDR3 sequences listed, around 52% are singletons. The sequenced material came from blood. The receptor source for this set is a woman of 80 years or more in good health.

The V and J genes are TRBV29-1 and TRBJ2-1; 11 positions match TRBD2. Germline lookup yields CDR1 SQVTM and CDR2 ANQGSEA. V gave up 4 bases and J gave up 7 bases; unmatched junction bases: 6. The CDR3 runs 14 residues. In DNA, the CDR3 is TGCAGCGTTGGAACAAGACTAGCGGGAAATGAGCAGTTCTTC. As protein: CSVGTRLAGNEQFF.

As for this clonotype: At one boundary the junction diverges from the germline segment, which might be a read error. V gene TRBV12-3 or TRBV12-4 combines with J gene TRBJ2-3, with 12 bases lining up with TRBD2. There are 16 residues in the CDR3. The DNA for the CDR3 is TGTGCCAGCAGTCTAGCGGGGGGGTTGGGCGCAGATACGCAGTATTTT. Translation: CASSLAGGLGADTQYF.

J is TRBJ2-3 and V is TRBV4-2; 7 nucleotides agree with TRBD2. Germline values: CDR1 LGHNA, CDR2 YNFKEQ. V lost 1 base to trimming and J lost 1 base; unmatched junction nucleotides: 8. The CDR3 has 17 residues. CDR3 region: CASSQVSSGTRTDTQYF. CDR3 coding DNA: TGTGCCAGCAGCCAAGTATCCAGCGGGACCCGCACAGATACGCAGTATTTT.

This clonotype was counted a few times. The CDR3: CASSLIGRGQYF. CDR3 DNA: TGTGCCAGCAGCTTAATCGGTCGGGGGCAGTACTTC. This sequence joins TRBV7-2 and TRBJ2-5; possible D gene TRBD2, 6 bases. The germline V and J ends were trimmed by 2 bases and 11 bases, with 12 bases remaining between them. The CDR3 sequence is 12 residues long. Germline V gives CDR1 SGHTA, CDR2 FQGNSA.

The rearrangement links TRBV7-8 to TRBJ1-2; D gene ambiguous. V lost 5 bases and J 0 bases, leaving 13 bases between the germline ends. The CDR3 extends over 15 amino acids. Germline lookup yields CDR1 SGHVS and CDR2 FQNEAQ. CDR3 sequence: CASSATGPTNYGYTF. CDR3 bases: TGTGCCAGCAGCGCCACCGGGCCTACTAACTATGGCTACACCTTC.

In its sample, this clonotype was seen many times. The V and J genes are TRBV15 and TRBJ2-5; D unclear. Germline CDR1 is LNHNV and CDR2 is YYDKDF (reference sequence). Between the trimmed V and J ends, which lost 0 bases and 6 bases, there was a span of 11 bases. The CDR3 totals 14 residues. CDR3 bases: TGTGCCACCAGCAGAGATAGAGACTGGAAGACCCAGTACTTC. Its protein is CATSRDRDWKTQYF.

This clonotype was seen repeatedly, ten times or more. The gene calls are TRBV28 and TRBJ2-5, with D unresolved. CDR3 length: 11 amino acids. Germline values: CDR1 MDHEN, CDR2 SYDVKM. V was clipped by 6 bases and J by 5 bases, with 7 bases between them. The CDR3 nucleotides read TGTGCCAGCAGCCATCAGGAGACCCAGTACTTC. This translates into CASSHQETQYF.

The chain combines TRBV7-9 with TRBJ1-2; D remains unclear. This CDR3 spans 15 amino acids. V was shortened by 6 bases and J by 7 bases, with 21 bases between the two germline ends. CDR1 and CDR2 (germline): SEHNR, FQNEAQ (reference sequence). The CDR3 coding sequence is TGTGCCAGCAGTCATCAGCGAGGCCAAGGGATTGGCTACACCTTC. It codes for CASSHQRGQGIGYTF.

V and J are TRBV6-2 or TRBV6-3 and TRBJ2-4; a possible D gene is TRBD2 (6 bases). The DNA matches TRBJ2-7 better at its end, which makes the J call doubtful. CDR3 size: 14 residues. From germline, CDR1 is MNHEY and CDR2 SVGEGT. The CDR3 region is CASSSVGGAYEQYF. The DNA of the CDR3 is TGTGCCAGCAGTTCCGTGGGAGGAGCCTACGAGCAGTACTTC.

The rearrangement links TRBV3-1 to TRBJ2-1; D gene uncertain. Trimming stripped 0 bases from V and 10 bases from J, with 4 bases between. CDR3 length equals 11 residues. CDR1 and CDR2 (germline): LGHDT, YNNKEL (reference sequence). This chain's CDR3 is CASSQDSEQFF. In DNA form, the CDR3 reads TGTGCCAGCAGCCAAGATTCGGAGCAGTTCTTC.

The J gene is TRBJ2-1, the V gene TRBV6-1, with D possibly matching TRBD2 (6 bases). The ends were cut back, 2 bases at V and 5 bases at J, with 16 bases in the middle. The germline CDR1 and CDR2 sequences are MNHNS and SASEGT. The CDR3 extends over 16 amino acids. The CDR3 bases are TGTGCCAGCAGTGAATCGCTTTCCGGGGGAAACAATGAGCAGTTCTTC. This sequence encodes CASSESLSGGNNEQFF.

This clonotype occurred many times. The junction shows a germline mismatch at one end, possibly a read error. The rearrangement joins TRBV2 to TRBJ1-2; D is possibly TRBD1 (5 bases). Germline CDR1 SNHLY, CDR2 FYNNEI. The CDR3 runs to 13 residues. The CDR3 here is CASSEEGDYGYTF. CDR3 bases: TGTGCCAGCAGTGAAGAAGGGGACTACGGCTACACCTTC.

Ten or more counts support this clonotype. J is TRBJ2-5 and V is TRBV5-1; no clear D. The V and J ends lost 4 bases and 11 bases respectively, with 15 bases between them. Germline CDR1 reads SGHRS; CDR2 reads YFSETQ. This CDR3 is built from 12 residues. CDR3 DNA sequence: TGCGCCAGCAGCCTCAACTACAATGAGCAGTACTTC. Protein: CASSLNYNEQYF.

As for this clonotype: Mismatch with germline at one junction end may stem from a read error. The rearrangement uses TRBV9 and TRBJ2-1; 8 nucleotides line up with TRBD1. The CDR3 sequence is 16 residues long. CDR1 is SGDLS, CDR2 YYNGEE, per germline. In DNA form, the CDR3 reads TGTGCCAGCAGCGAGTCGACAGGGGTCTTCTACAATGGGCAGTTCTTC. Residues: CASSESTGVFYNGQFF. The whole variable domain, remainder taken from reference TRBV9 and TRBJ2-1, is DSGVTQTPKHLITATGQRVTLRCSPRSGDLSVYWYQQSLDQGLQFLIQYYNGEERAKGNILERFSAQQFPDLHSELNLSSLELGDSALYFCASSESTGVFYNGQFFGPGTRLTVL.

The chain links TRBV9 to TRBJ2-2; D may be TRBD2 (6 bases). Germline values: CDR1 SGDLS, CDR2 YYNGEE. The CDR3 is 13 amino acids. V gave up 4 bases and J gave up 7 bases, with 11 bases separating them. The CDR3 DNA sequence: TGTGCCAGCAGCCCCTTGGAGGGCGGGGAGCTGTTTTTT. Residues: CASSPLEGGELFF. Drawing the rest from reference TRBV9 and TRBJ2-2, the complete variable domain is DSGVTQTPKHLITATGQRVTLRCSPRSGDLSVYWYQQSLDQGLQFLIQYYNGEERAKGNILERFSAQQFPDLHSELNLSSLELGDSALYFCASSPLEGGELFFGEGSRLTVL.

The rearrangement links TRBV5-1 to TRBJ2-7; 7 nucleotides match TRBD1. V trimming: 4 bases; J trimming: 5 bases; junction bases outside the gene matches: 6. Germline lookup yields CDR1 SGHRS and CDR2 YFSETQ. The CDR3 has 13 amino acids. CDR3 protein: CASSHQTGNEQYF. Here the CDR3 DNA reads TGCGCCAGCAGCCACCAGACAGGGAACGAGCAGTACTTC.